This T cell receptor (beta chain) was profiled in a study of CD8+CD57+ T cells in acquired aplastic anemia. On the study more broadly: Sorted CD4+ plus CD8+ cells gave DNA averaging approximately 2.9 ug.

The template used for profiling TCR beta VDJ and CDR3 was genomic DNA. TCRdb re-called the reads with MiXCR, one entry per CDR3 protein. Of hundreds of thousands of distinct CDR3 sequences listed, under 40% are singletons. All sequencing subjects had displayed CD8+CD57+ cell expansion on flow cytometry. There are a few counts of this clonotype. The CDR3 contains 12 residues. Trimming removed 3 bases from V and 7 bases from J, with 10 bases in between. Germline V CDR1 and CDR2: DFQATT, SNEGSKA (reference sequence). The material sequenced was sorted CD4+, CD8+, or CD8+CD57+ T cells (not recorded which) from PBMCs. This receptor was obtained from a human donor with aplastic anemia. The V call is TRBV20-1, the J call TRBJ2-1; D is unclear. For the CDR3, the DNA is TGCAGTGCTAGCGGCGTCCGGAATGAGCAGTTCTTC. Translated, it gives CSASGVRNEQFF.